The source of this TCR beta chain is a study of cytomegalovirus exposure and HLA in healthy donors. Study-wide findings and caveats: In a later analysis, CMV-associated beta chains were mostly HLA-associated, it appeared.

The CDR3 runs to 16 residues. Germline V gene sequence: CDR1 SGHRS, CDR2 YFSETQ. Germline trimming cut 4 bases from V and 6 bases from J; bases unmatched to any gene: 12. Primers included in the PCR were 60 Vbeta and 13 Jbeta primers. Data came from immunoSEQ multiplex PCR; TCRdb stores just in-frame clones and leaves some out. The sample consists of 20,000 to 25,000 clones, more than 70% of them appearing once. Worth noting for this clone: Its antigen is undetermined.

The receptor's source is a male donor in good health and CMV-seronegative. The specimen sequenced was PBMCs. The gene calls are TRBV5-1 and TRBJ2-1; 8 bases match TRBD2. This CDR3 is CASSLREGGYFNEQFF. CDR3 coding DNA: TGCGCCAGCAGCCTTCGGGAGGGGGGCTATTTCAATGAGCAGTTCTTC.